These 7 T cell receptor beta chains came from one sample sequenced in a study of T cells in Graves' hyperthyroidism and ophthalmopathy. The TCR beta CDR3 regions underwent amplification using RNA transcripts as the source. The HTBI primer set drove a first-round RT-PCR of the TCR CDR3. TCRdb reprocessed the multiplex PCR reads with MiXCR, giving one entry per CDR3 protein. This sample has 550,000 to 850,000 distinct CDR3 sequences, with 18% found just once. Sequencing was carried out using blood. The receptor source for this set is a woman aged 45-65 years with Graves' hyperthyroidism that later progressed to Graves' ophthalmopathy.

This sequence joins TRBV18 and TRBJ1-5, with D unresolved. Germline values: CDR1 KGHSH, CDR2 LQKENI. V was cut by 2 bases and J by 1 base, with 12 bases left in between. CDR3 length: 16 residues. CDR3 amino acids: CASSPRVLGSNQPQHF. The CDR3 region has the DNA TGTGCCAGCTCACCAAGGGTACTGGGAAGCAATCAGCCCCAGCATTTT.

This clonotype was recorded a few times. The rearrangement joins TRBV9 to TRBJ1-1; D is possibly TRBD1 (5 bases). Germline V gene sequence: CDR1 SGDLS, CDR2 YYNGEE. The ends were cut back, 3 bases at V and 5 bases at J, with 17 bases in the middle. CDR3 length equals 15 residues. DNA of the CDR3: TGTGCCAGCAGCGCGTGGGGGGAGTTATCGACTGAAGCTTTCTTT. It codes for CASSAWGELSTEAFF.

The J gene is TRBJ1-2, the V gene TRBV20-1; 8 nucleotides align to TRBD1. Germline V gene sequence: CDR1 DFQATT, CDR2 SNEGSKA (reference sequence). The ends lost 7 bases at V and 5 bases at J; junction bases unmatched: 9. The CDR3 consists of 13 residues. The CDR3 is CSVKPGTGYGYTF. DNA for the CDR3: TGCAGTGTAAAACCCGGGACAGGTTATGGCTACACCTTC.

This clonotype was counted only a few times. A read error may explain this, as a much larger clone is one base away. The chain links TRBV11-3 to TRBJ2-5, with D tentatively TRBD2 (7 bases). Germline-derived CDR1 and CDR2 are SGHNT and YENEEA. The CDR3 totals 15 residues. CDR3 amino acids: CASRIAGADEEAQYF. CDR3 bases: TGTGCCAGCAGGATTGCGGGGGCCGACGAAGAGGCCCAGTACTTC.

This clonotype was observed at least ten times. V is TRBV10-3 and J is TRBJ2-5; 10 bases are shared with TRBD2. The CDR3 has 15 amino acids. The junction had 2 bases not matched to a gene; V was cut back by 3 bases and J by 1 base. In germline, CDR1 is ENHRY, CDR2 SYGVKD. The CDR3 spells CAISDSGGSQETQYF. Written as DNA, the CDR3 is TGTGCCATCAGTGATAGCGGGGGGTCCCAAGAGACCCAGTACTTC.

This clonotype was observed a few times. The CDR3 region is CASSRDSLTSYEQYF. The CDR3 DNA is TGTGCCAGTAGCCGGGACAGCCTAACCTCCTACGAGCAGTACTTC. V gene TRBV19 combines with J gene TRBJ2-7; 7 bases line up with TRBD1. There are 15 residues in the CDR3. CDR1 LNHDA and CDR2 SQIVND come from the germline V gene (reference sequence). V dropped 6 bases and J dropped 0; count of bases not matched to a gene: 8.

This clonotype has ten or more counts. The V and J genes are TRBV20-1 and TRBJ1-2; the D is unclear. The germline V and J ends were trimmed by 6 bases and 0 bases, with 14 bases remaining between them. Per germline, CDR1 DFQATT and CDR2 SNEGSKA (reference sequence). There are 14 residues in the CDR3. The CDR3 protein is CSAPLGAANYGYTF. The CDR3 region has the DNA TGCAGTGCCCCCTTGGGCGCCGCTAACTATGGCTACACCTTC.